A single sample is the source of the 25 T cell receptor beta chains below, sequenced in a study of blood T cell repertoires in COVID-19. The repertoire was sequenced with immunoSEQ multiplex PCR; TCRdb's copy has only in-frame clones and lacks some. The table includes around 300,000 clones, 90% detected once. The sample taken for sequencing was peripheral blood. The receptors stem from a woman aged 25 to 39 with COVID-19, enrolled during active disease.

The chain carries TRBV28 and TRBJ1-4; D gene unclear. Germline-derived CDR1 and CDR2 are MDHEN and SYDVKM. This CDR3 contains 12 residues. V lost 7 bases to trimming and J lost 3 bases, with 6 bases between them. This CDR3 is CASTIPNEKLFF. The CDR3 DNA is TGTGCCAGCACCATTCCTAATGAAAAACTGTTTTTT.

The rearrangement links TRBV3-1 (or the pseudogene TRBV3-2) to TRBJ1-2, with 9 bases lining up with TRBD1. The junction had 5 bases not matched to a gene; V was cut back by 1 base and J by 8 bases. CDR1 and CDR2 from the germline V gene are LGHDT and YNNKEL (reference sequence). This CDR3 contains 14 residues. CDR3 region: CASSQGNRGRGYTF. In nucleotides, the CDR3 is TGTGCCAGCAGCCAAGGGAACAGGGGGCGGGGCTACACCTTC.

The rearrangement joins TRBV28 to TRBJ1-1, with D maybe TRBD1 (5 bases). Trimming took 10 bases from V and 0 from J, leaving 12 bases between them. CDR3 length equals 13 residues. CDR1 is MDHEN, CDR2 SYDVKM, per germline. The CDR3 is CATKGLMNTEAFF. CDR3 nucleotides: TGTGCCACCAAGGGACTGATGAACACTGAAGCTTTCTTT.

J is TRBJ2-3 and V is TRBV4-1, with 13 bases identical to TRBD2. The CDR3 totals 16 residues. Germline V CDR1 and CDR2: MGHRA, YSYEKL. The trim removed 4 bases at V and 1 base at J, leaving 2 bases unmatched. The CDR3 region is CASSRGLAGGTDTQYF. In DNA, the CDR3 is TGCGCCAGCAGCCGCGGACTAGCGGGAGGCACAGATACGCAGTATTTT.

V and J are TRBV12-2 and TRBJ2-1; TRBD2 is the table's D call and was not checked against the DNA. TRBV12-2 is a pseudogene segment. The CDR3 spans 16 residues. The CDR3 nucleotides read TGTGCAAGTCGCTTAGACGGGAAAGTCCCGGGGGATGAGCAGTTCTTC. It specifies CASRLDGKVPGDEQFF.

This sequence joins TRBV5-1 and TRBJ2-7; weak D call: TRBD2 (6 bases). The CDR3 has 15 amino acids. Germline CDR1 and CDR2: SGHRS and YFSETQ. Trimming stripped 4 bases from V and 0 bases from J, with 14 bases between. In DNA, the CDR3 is TGCGCCAGCAGCCGTTTTGGGGGGAACTCCTACGAGCAGTACTTC. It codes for CASSRFGGNSYEQYF.

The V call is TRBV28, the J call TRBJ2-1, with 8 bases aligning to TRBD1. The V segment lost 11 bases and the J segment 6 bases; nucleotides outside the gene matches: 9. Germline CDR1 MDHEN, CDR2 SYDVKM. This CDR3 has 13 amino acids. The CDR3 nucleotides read TGTGCCTCATGGACAGGGTTGGGCAATGAGCAGTTCTTC. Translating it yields CASWTGLGNEQFF.

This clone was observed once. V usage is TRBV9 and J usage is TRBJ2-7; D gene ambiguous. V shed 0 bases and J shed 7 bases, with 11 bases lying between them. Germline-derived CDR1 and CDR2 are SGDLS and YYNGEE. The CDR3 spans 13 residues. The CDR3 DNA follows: TGTGCCAGCAGCGTAGACCCTCAGAGGGAGCAGTACTTC. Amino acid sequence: CASSVDPQREQYF.

The CDR3 sequence: CASSQGGGGGNQPQHF. The CDR3 region has the DNA TGTGCCAGCAGCCAAGGCGGGGGAGGTGGAAATCAGCCCCAGCATTTT. V usage is TRBV9 and J usage is TRBJ1-5, with D perhaps matching TRBD1 (5 bases). Looked up from germline, CDR1 is SGDLS and CDR2 is YYNGEE. This CDR3 contains 16 residues. Trimming cost V 4 bases and J 4 bases, with 18 bases left between them. Combining the CDR3 with reference TRBV9 and TRBJ1-5 gives the whole variable domain DSGVTQTPKHLITATGQRVTLRCSPRSGDLSVYWYQQSLDQGLQFLIQYYNGEERAKGNILERFSAQQFPDLHSELNLSSLELGDSALYFCASSQGGGGGNQPQHFGDGTRLSIL.

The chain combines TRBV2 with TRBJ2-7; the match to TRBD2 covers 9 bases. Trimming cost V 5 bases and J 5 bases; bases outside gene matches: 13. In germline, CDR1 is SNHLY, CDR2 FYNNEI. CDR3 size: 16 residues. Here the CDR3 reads CASSRISGRGPNEQYF. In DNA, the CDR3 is TGTGCCAGCAGTCGAATTAGCGGGAGAGGACCGAACGAGCAGTACTTC.

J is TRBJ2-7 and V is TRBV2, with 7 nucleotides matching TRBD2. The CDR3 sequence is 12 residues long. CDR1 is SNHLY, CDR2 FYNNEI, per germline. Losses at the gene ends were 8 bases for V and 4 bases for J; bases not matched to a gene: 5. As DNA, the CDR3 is TGTGCCAGCGTGGTGGGAGGGTACGAGCAGTACTTC. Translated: CASVVGGYEQYF. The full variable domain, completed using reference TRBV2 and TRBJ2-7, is EPEVTQTPSHQVTQMGQEVILRCVPISNHLYFYWYRQILGQKVEFLVSFYNNEISEKSEIFDDQFSVERPDGSNFTLKIRSTKLEDSAMYFCASVVGGYEQYFGPGTRLTVT.

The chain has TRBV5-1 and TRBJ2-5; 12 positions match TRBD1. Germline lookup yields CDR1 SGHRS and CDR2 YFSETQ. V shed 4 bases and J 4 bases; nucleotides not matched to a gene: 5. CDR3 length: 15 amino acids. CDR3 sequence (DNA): TGCGCCAGCAGCCTAGGGACAGGGGGCCGAGAGACCCAGTACTTC. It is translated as CASSLGTGGRETQYF.

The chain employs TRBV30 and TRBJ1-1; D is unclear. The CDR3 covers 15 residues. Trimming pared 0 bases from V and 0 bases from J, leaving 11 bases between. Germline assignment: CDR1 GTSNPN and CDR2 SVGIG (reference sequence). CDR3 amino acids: CAWSVARPMNTEAFF. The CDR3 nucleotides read TGTGCCTGGAGTGTTGCGCGGCCTATGAACACTGAAGCTTTCTTT.

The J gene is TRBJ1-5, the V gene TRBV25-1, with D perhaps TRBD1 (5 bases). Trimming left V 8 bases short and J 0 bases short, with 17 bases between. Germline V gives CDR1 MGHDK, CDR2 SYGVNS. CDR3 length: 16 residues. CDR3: CASLNGTDYSNQPQHF. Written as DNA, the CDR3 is TGTGCCAGCTTAAACGGGACGGACTATAGCAATCAGCCCCAGCATTTT.

The CDR3 nucleotides are TGTGCCAGTACCTCAGGGAGGAGGACTGAAGCTTTCTTT. Protein: CASTSGRRTEAFF. V is TRBV19 and J is TRBJ1-1, with D possibly matching TRBD1 (5 bases). The germline gives CDR1 LNHDA, CDR2 SQIVND (reference sequence). The V end lost 7 bases, the J end lost 5 bases, and 14 bases lay between the germline ends. The CDR3 is made up of 13 amino acids.

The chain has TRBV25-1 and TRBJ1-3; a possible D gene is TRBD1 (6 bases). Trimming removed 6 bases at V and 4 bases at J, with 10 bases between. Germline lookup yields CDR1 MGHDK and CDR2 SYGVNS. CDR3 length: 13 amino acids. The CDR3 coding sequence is TGTGCCAGCAGCAGGGGTTCAGGAAACACCATATATTTT. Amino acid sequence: CASSRGSGNTIYF.

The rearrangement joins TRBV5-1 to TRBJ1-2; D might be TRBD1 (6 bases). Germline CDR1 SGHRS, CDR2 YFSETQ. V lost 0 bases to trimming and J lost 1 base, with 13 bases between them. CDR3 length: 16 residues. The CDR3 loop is CASSLGSRGSNYGYTF. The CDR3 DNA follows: TGCGCCAGCAGCTTGGGATCCAGGGGTAGTAACTATGGCTACACCTTC.

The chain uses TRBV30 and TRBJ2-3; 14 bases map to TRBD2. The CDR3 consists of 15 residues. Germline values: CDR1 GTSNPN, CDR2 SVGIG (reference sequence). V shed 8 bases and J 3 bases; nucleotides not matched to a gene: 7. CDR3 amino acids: CAGTGTSGSTDTQYF. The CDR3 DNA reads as TGTGCCGGGACTGGGACTAGCGGGAGTACAGATACGCAGTATTTT. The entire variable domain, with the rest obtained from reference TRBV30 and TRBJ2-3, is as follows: SQTIHQWPATLVQPVGSPLSLECTVEGTSNPNLYWYRQAAGRGLQLLFYSVGIGQISSEVPQNLSASRPQDRQFILSSKKLLLSDSGFYLCAGTGTSGSTDTQYFGPGTRLTVL.

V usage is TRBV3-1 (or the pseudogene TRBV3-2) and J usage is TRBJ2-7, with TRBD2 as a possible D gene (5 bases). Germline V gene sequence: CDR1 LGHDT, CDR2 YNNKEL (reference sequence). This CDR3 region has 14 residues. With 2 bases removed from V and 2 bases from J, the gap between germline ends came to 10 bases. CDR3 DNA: TGTGCCAGCAGCCAACTGGACTGTACCTACGAGCAGTACTTC. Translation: CASSQLDCTYEQYF.

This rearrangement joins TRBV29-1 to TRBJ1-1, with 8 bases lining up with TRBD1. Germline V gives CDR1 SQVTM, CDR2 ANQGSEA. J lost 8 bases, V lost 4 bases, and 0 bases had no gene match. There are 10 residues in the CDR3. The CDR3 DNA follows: TGCAGCGTTGGGACAGGGGAAGCTTTCTTT. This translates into CSVGTGEAFF. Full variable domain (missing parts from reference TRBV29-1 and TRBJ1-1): SAVISQKPSRDICQRGTSLTIQCQVDSQVTMMFWYRQQPGQSLTLIATANQGSEATYESGFVIDKFPISRPNLTFSTLTVSNMSPEDSSIYLCSVGTGEAFFGQGTRLTVV.

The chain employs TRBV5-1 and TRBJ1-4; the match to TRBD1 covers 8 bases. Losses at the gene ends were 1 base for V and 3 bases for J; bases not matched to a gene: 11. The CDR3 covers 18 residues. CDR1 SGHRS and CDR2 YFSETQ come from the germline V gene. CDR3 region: CASSLSYQGAPSNEKLFF. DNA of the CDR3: TGCGCCAGCAGCTTGAGTTATCAGGGGGCGCCGTCTAATGAAAAACTGTTTTTT.

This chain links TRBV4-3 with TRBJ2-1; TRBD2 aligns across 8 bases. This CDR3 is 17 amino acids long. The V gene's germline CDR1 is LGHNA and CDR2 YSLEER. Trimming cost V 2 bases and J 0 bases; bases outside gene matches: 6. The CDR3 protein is CASSQTTSGSSYNEQFF. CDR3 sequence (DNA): TGCGCCAGCAGCCAAACTACTAGCGGAAGCTCCTACAATGAGCAGTTCTTC.

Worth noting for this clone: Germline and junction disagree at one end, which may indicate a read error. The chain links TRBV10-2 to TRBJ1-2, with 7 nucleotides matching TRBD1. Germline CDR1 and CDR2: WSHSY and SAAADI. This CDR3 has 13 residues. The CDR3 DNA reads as TGCGCCAGCAGTGAGCAGACAGGGTTGTACTATTCCTTC. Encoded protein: CASSEQTGLYYSF.

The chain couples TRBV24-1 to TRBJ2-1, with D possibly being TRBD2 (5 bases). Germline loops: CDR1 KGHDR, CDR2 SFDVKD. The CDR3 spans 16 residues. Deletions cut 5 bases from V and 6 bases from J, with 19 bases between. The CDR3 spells CATSGGLARQFNEQFF. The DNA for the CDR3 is TGTGCCACCAGTGGTGGACTGGCCCGGCAGTTCAATGAGCAGTTCTTC.

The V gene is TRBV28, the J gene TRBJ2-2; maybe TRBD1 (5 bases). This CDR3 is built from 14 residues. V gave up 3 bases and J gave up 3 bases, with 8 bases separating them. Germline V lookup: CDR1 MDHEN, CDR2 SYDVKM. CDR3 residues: CASSLDTDTGELFF. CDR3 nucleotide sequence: TGTGCCAGCAGTTTGGACACGGACACCGGGGAGCTGTTTTTT. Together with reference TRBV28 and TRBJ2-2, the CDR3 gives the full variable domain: DVKVTQSSRYLVKRTGEKVFLECVQDMDHENMFWYRQDPGLGLRLIYFSYDVKMKEKGDIPEGYSVSREKKERFSLILESASTNQTSMYLCASSLDTDTGELFFGEGSRLTVL.